This entry concerns a single T cell receptor (beta chain). This specimen belongs to a study of beta chain features in type 1 diabetes. Germline V gives CDR1 LGHNA, CDR2 YSLEER. The CDR3 covers 15 residues. The V gene end was trimmed by 4 bases and the J gene end by 3 bases; junction bases not matched to a gene: 4. Expressed TCRB transcripts got sequenced, as all isolated RNA was reverse transcribed. TCRdb's copy holds only in-frame clones and misses some; the assay was immunoSEQ multiplex PCR. The sample contains about 370,000 clones, roughly 15% of which appear only once. Sequencing was carried out using naive CD4+ T cells from blood. The rearrangement links TRBV4-3 to TRBJ2-2; 8 positions match TRBD2. The source of this sequence is a young woman in good health. The CDR3 sequence: CASSRRAGDTGELFF. CDR3 coding DNA: TGCGCCAGCAGCCGCCGAGCGGGAGACACCGGGGAGCTGTTTTTT.